Shown below are 27 T cell receptor beta chains from a single sample sequenced in a study of beta chain features in type 1 diabetes. Expressed TCRB transcripts were sequenced because the isolated RNA had all been reverse transcribed beforehand. The method was immunoSEQ multiplex PCR; TCRdb's version includes in-frame clones alone and lacks a portion of them. The sample includes 350,000 to 450,000 clones, roughly 13% of them seen just once. The sequenced sample consisted of naive CD4+ T cells from blood. The receptors were gathered from a man aged 25 to 40 in good health.

The chain has TRBV19 and TRBJ2-1, with 8 bases lining up with TRBD1. The V segment lost 6 bases and the J segment 4 bases; nucleotides outside the gene matches: 8. In germline, CDR1 is LNHDA, CDR2 SQIVND (reference sequence). This CDR3 comprises 15 residues. CDR3 bases: TGTGCCAGTAGGCGGGACAGGAACCCTTACAATGAGCAGTTCTTC. Protein product: CASRRDRNPYNEQFF.

At least ten counts were recorded for this clone. V is TRBV18 and J is TRBJ2-4; tentative D call: TRBD1 (6 bases). Germline values: CDR1 KGHSH, CDR2 LQKENI. V lost 3 bases to trimming and J lost 14 bases, with 17 bases between them. The CDR3 has 13 amino acids. The CDR3 coding sequence is TGTGCCAGCTCACCTCAGGTGGGGGCTGGGGAGTACTTC. Translated, it gives CASSPQVGAGEYF.

CDR3 coding DNA: TGTGCCTGGAGCGGGATGGGGTTCACTGAAGCTTTCTTT. It codes for CAWSGMGFTEAFF. The chain couples TRBV30 to TRBJ1-1, with unresolved D. Trimming shortened V by 3 bases and J by 4 bases, and 12 bases separated the two germline ends. This CDR3 is built from 13 residues. Germline V gene lookup returns CDR1 GTSNPN and CDR2 SVGIG (reference sequence). Using reference TRBV30 and TRBJ1-1 for the parts outside the CDR3, the full variable domain is SQTIHQWPATLVQPVGSPLSLECTVEGTSNPNLYWYRQAAGRGLQLLFYSVGIGQISSEVPQNLSASRPQDRQFILSSKKLLLSDSGFYLCAWSGMGFTEAFFGQGTRLTVV.

Notes on this clone: Relative to the germline gene, one junction end is altered; a read error may explain this. The rearrangement joins TRBV28 to TRBJ2-3, with D hard to call. Per the germline V gene, CDR1 is MDHEN and CDR2 is SYDVKM. The CDR3 covers 11 residues. The CDR3 spells CASSPDIPMTF. The CDR3 DNA sequence: TGTGCCAGCAGTCCCGATATTCCGATGACTTTT.

The chain carries TRBV12-5 and TRBJ1-2, with D maybe TRBD1 (6 bases). The V gene's germline CDR1 is LGHNT and CDR2 FRNRAP. The V end lost 6 bases, the J end lost 3 bases, and 11 bases lay between the germline ends. The CDR3 consists of 13 residues. The CDR3 DNA reads as TGTGCTAGTGGCCAGGGACACGACTATGGCTACACCTTC. It codes for CASGQGHDYGYTF.

The chain recombines TRBV29-1 with TRBJ1-4, with unresolved D. CDR1 SQVTM and CDR2 ANQGSEA come from the germline V gene. This CDR3 is 13 amino acids long. The V end was cut by 2 bases, the J end by 0 bases, with 4 bases between. This chain's CDR3 is CSVELATNEKLFF. CDR3 DNA sequence: TGCAGCGTTGAACTTGCAACTAATGAAAAACTGTTTTTT.

V usage is TRBV29-1 and J usage is TRBJ1-2, with 10 bases matching TRBD1. CDR3 size: 13 residues. V gave up 7 bases and J gave up 8 bases; unmatched junction bases: 10. CDR1 SQVTM and CDR2 ANQGSEA come from the germline V gene. CDR3 nucleotides: TGCAGCGCCAATCCCGGGACAGGGGTCGGCTACACCTTC. Its protein is CSANPGTGVGYTF.

This clone was found a few times. The genes are TRBV18 and TRBJ2-3; 10 nucleotides agree with TRBD1. The CDR3 is made up of 17 amino acids. The V gene's germline CDR1 is KGHSH and CDR2 LQKENI. The junction had 10 bases not matched to a gene; V was cut back by 4 bases and J by 3 bases. DNA for the CDR3: TGTGCCAGCTCACTTACCCCCGGGACAGGGGCGACAGATACGCAGTATTTT. Protein product: CASSLTPGTGATDTQYF.

The chain couples TRBV7-2 to TRBJ2-3; TRBD2 agrees at 7 bases. J lost 11 bases, V lost 1 base, and 12 bases had no gene match. This CDR3 spans 15 amino acids. CDR1 is SGHTA, CDR2 FQGNSA, per germline. CDR3 nucleotides: TGTGCCAGCAGCTTAGTTGCGGGGGTACAAGGTTTGCAGTATTTT. This sequence encodes CASSLVAGVQGLQYF.

The chain joins TRBV10-3 to TRBJ1-1; D uncertain. Germline CDR1 is ENHRY and CDR2 is SYGVKD. This CDR3 contains 13 residues. V was shortened by 11 bases and J by 1 base, with 14 bases between the two germline ends. In DNA, the CDR3 is TGTGCCGTCACTCCGGGCAGGAACACTGAAGCTTTCTTT. Translating it yields CAVTPGRNTEAFF.

In its sample, this clone was seen a few times. The chain employs TRBV5-1 and TRBJ2-7; 8 positions agree with TRBD1. CDR1 and CDR2 from the germline V gene are SGHRS and YFSETQ. The trim removed 3 bases at V and 7 bases at J, leaving 3 bases unmatched. The CDR3 has 12 residues. CDR3 sequence (DNA): TGCGCCAGCAGCTGGGGACAGGAAGAGCAGTACTTC. Its protein product is CASSWGQEEQYF.

V and J are TRBV4-1 and TRBJ2-5; 8 bases match TRBD1. The germline gives CDR1 MGHRA, CDR2 YSYEKL. V shed 0 bases, J shed 6 bases, and the junction held 9 bases outside the gene matches. The CDR3 loop spans 16 amino acids. The chain's CDR3 is CASSQDPQGALKTQYF. Written as DNA, the CDR3 is TGCGCCAGCAGCCAAGATCCCCAGGGGGCCCTCAAGACCCAGTACTTC.

The chain employs TRBV5-1 and TRBJ2-5, with D perhaps matching TRBD1 (6 bases). The germline V gene has CDR1 SGHRS and CDR2 YFSETQ. Trimming took off 2 bases at V and 3 bases at J, with 11 bases between the two ends. CDR3 length equals 14 residues. CDR3 loop: CASSLTGPEETQYF. The CDR3 nucleotides read TGCGCCAGCAGCTTAACAGGGCCGGAAGAGACCCAGTACTTC.

The sample holds a few counts of this clone. The rearrangement joins TRBV28 to TRBJ2-7; D may be TRBD1 (6 bases). CDR3 length equals 14 residues. The germline CDR1 and CDR2 sequences are MDHEN and SYDVKM. V was shortened by 11 bases and J by 0 bases, with 17 bases between the two germline ends. CDR3: CAGHASGDSYEQYV. DNA for the CDR3: TGTGCCGGCCATGCTTCAGGGGACTCCTACGAGCAGTACGTC.

The chain links TRBV6-5 to TRBJ1-6, with D unclear. The CDR3 spans 13 residues. Germline values: CDR1 MNHEY, CDR2 SVGAGI. Trimming left V 6 bases short and J 6 bases short, with 9 bases between. The CDR3 nucleotides are TGTGCCAGCAGCTACAAGGGTAATTCACCCCTCCACTTT. Its protein product is CASSYKGNSPLHF.

This clone showed up just a few times. The genes are TRBV6-5 and TRBJ2-1; tentative D call: TRBD1 (6 bases). The CDR3 is 13 residues long. Germline values: CDR1 MNHEY, CDR2 SVGAGI. With 6 bases removed from V and 5 bases from J, the gap between germline ends came to 11 bases. The DNA of the CDR3 is TGTGCCAGCAGCCGGGACACCGACAATGAGCAGTTCTTC. Its protein product is CASSRDTDNEQFF.

In regard to this clone: Other DNA sequences within the sample encode an identical CDR3. The rearrangement uses TRBV7-8 and TRBJ2-3; no reliable D call. The CDR3 loop spans 12 amino acids. Germline assignment: CDR1 SGHVS and CDR2 FQNEAQ. V was trimmed by 1 base and J by 4 bases, leaving 3 bases between them. This CDR3 is CASSLVPDTQYF. CDR3 sequence (DNA): TGTGCCAGCAGCTTAGTCCCAGATACGCAGTATTTT.

The chain combines TRBV7-2 with TRBJ2-5; 9 bases line up with TRBD1. Germline assignment: CDR1 SGHTA and CDR2 FQGNSA. J was trimmed by 5 bases and V by 1 base; bases with no gene match: 8. This CDR3 comprises 16 residues. CDR3 bases: TGTGCCAGCAGCTTAGTTCGGACAGGGGTTCGGGAGACCCAGTACTTC. Translated, it gives CASSLVRTGVRETQYF.

This clone appeared a few times. The rearrangement links TRBV7-9 to TRBJ2-1; D is uncertain. CDR1 SEHNR and CDR2 FQNEAQ come from the germline V gene (reference sequence). V was shortened by 8 bases and J by 4 bases, with 18 bases between the two germline ends. CDR3 length equals 15 residues. The CDR3 here is CASSLRLGAYNEQFF. CDR3 DNA sequence: TGTGCCAGCTCCCTTCGACTGGGCGCGTACAATGAGCAGTTCTTC. Full variable domain (remainder filled in from reference TRBV7-9 and TRBJ2-1): DTGVSQNPRHKITKRGQNVTFRCDPISEHNRLYWYRQTLGQGPEFLTYFQNEAQLEKSRLLSDRFSAERPKGSFSTLEIQRTEQGDSAMYLCASSLRLGAYNEQFFGPGTRLTVL.

This clone was counted between two and nine times. V gene TRBV6-1 combines with J gene TRBJ2-1; 7 nucleotides align to TRBD1. The ends lost 6 bases at V and 9 bases at J; junction bases unmatched: 5. The CDR3 length is 12 residues. Germline V lookup: CDR1 MNHNS, CDR2 SASEGT. CDR3 DNA sequence: TGTGCCAGCAGCGCTAACAGGGGTGAGCAGTTCTTC. Translated: CASSANRGEQFF.

The chain employs TRBV7-6 and TRBJ2-5; D assignment may be TRBD1 or TRBD2 (5 bases each). The CDR3 has 14 residues. Germline V lookup: CDR1 SGHVS, CDR2 FNYEAQ. The germline V and J ends were trimmed by 1 base and 7 bases, with 13 bases remaining between them. CDR3 nucleotides: TGTGCCAGCAGCTTAGGGACCGAGGGGCGGACCCAGTACTTC. It yields the protein CASSLGTEGRTQYF.

This clone showed up just a few times. The chain carries TRBV7-2 and TRBJ2-3; the match to TRBD2 covers 13 bases. The CDR3 has 17 residues. Germline CDR1 and CDR2: SGHTA and FQGNSA. V was pared by 5 bases and J by 3 bases, with 8 bases of the junction left unmatched. Here the CDR3 reads CASSTSGTSGATDTQYF. CDR3 DNA: TGTGCCAGCAGCACCTCCGGGACTAGCGGGGCAACAGATACGCAGTATTTT. The full variable domain, completed using reference TRBV7-2 and TRBJ2-3, is GAGVSQSPSNKVTEKGKDVELRCDPISGHTALYWYRQSLGQGLEFLIYFQGNSAPDKSGLPSDRFSAERTGGSVSTLTIQRTQQEDSAVYLCASSTSGTSGATDTQYFGPGTRLTVL.

The chain is built from TRBV5-6 and TRBJ2-1; D remains unclear. The CDR3 runs 14 residues. Trimming took 7 bases from V and 0 from J, leaving 11 bases between them. Germline V gene lookup returns CDR1 SGHDT and CDR2 YYEEEE. The CDR3 protein is CASYPVSSYNEQFF. The DNA of the CDR3 is TGTGCCAGCTATCCAGTCAGCTCCTACAATGAGCAGTTCTTC.

This clone has more than one count but fewer than ten. J is TRBJ2-4 and V is TRBV12-5; D ambiguous. The CDR3 is 13 amino acids. V was shortened by 3 bases and J by 3 bases, with 6 bases between the two germline ends. Germline CDR1 and CDR2: LGHNT and FRNRAP. CDR3: CASGLRGKNIQYF. DNA of the CDR3: TGTGCTAGTGGTTTACGAGGCAAAAACATTCAGTACTTC. Variable domain in full (rest from reference TRBV12-5 and TRBJ2-4): DARVTQTPRHKVTEMGQEVTMRCQPILGHNTVFWYRQTMMQGLELLAYFRNRAPLDDSGMPKDRFSAEMPDATLATLKIQPSEPRDSAVYFCASGLRGKNIQYFGAGTRLSVL.

This rearrangement joins TRBV7-8 to TRBJ2-3, with D hard to call. V was cut by 1 base and J by 2 bases, with 16 bases left in between. This CDR3 is built from 17 residues. Per the germline V gene, CDR1 is SGHVS and CDR2 is FQNEAQ. CDR3 DNA sequence: TGTGCCAGCAGCTTAGAAAGAGTCGGAGTCCCCACAGATACGCAGTATTTT. Translation: CASSLERVGVPTDTQYF. Together with reference TRBV7-8 and TRBJ2-3, the CDR3 gives the full variable domain: GAGVSQSPRYKVAKRGQDVALRCDPISGHVSLFWYQQALGQGPEFLTYFQNEAQLDKSGLPSDRFFAERPEGSVSTLKIQRTQQEDSAVYLCASSLERVGVPTDTQYFGPGTRLTVL.

This chain links TRBV7-6 with TRBJ2-3, with 9 bases aligning to TRBD2. Germline-derived CDR1 and CDR2 are SGHVS and FNYEAQ. V lost 1 base, J lost 3 bases, and 2 bases stayed unmatched. The CDR3 is made up of 15 amino acids. CDR3 sequence reads: CASSLGTSATDTQYF. The CDR3 nucleotides are TGTGCCAGCAGCTTAGGGACTAGCGCTACAGATACGCAGTATTTT.

The chain recombines TRBV19 with TRBJ2-1; a weak D match, TRBD2 (6 bases). CDR1 is LNHDA and CDR2 is SQIVND in the germline V gene (reference sequence). This CDR3 is 16 amino acids long. V lost 3 bases to trimming and J lost 10 bases, with 22 bases between them. The CDR3 coding sequence is TGTGCCAGTAGTATCTTATCCGGGACTCGGACATACGAGCAGTTCTTC. Translating it yields CASSILSGTRTYEQFF.